The present T cell receptor beta chain was sequenced within a study of beta chain features in type 1 diabetes. This clone was seen a few times. The CDR3 runs to 14 residues. The germline CDR1 and CDR2 sequences are SQVTM and ANQGSEA. The study reverse transcribed the entire isolated RNA, so it sequenced expressed TCRB transcripts. Assay used: immunoSEQ multiplex PCR; TCRdb lists only in-frame clones, some missing. The sample shows under 950,000 clones, about a sixth of them seen only once. V and J are TRBV29-1 and TRBJ2-5; D could derive from TRBD1 or TRBD2 (5 bases each). The DNA end lines up better with TRBJ2-7; the J call may be wrong. Sequencing was done on a sample of naive CD4+ T cells from blood. The sequence was collected from a woman aged 18-29 years in good health. CDR3 amino acids: CSALGVSGSYEQYF. The CDR3 DNA follows: TGCAGCGCGCTGGGGGTTAGTGGGTCCTACGAGCAGTACTTC.